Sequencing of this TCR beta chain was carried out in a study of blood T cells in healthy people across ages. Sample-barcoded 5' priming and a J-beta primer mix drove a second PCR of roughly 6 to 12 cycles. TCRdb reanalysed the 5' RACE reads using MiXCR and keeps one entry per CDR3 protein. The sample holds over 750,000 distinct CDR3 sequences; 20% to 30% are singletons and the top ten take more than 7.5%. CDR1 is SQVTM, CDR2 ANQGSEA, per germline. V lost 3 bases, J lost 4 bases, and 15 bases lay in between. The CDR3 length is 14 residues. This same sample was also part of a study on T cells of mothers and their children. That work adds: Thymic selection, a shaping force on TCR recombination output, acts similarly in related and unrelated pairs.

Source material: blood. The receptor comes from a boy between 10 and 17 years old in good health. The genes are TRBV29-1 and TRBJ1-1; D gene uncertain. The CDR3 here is CSVDFKVLGTEAFF. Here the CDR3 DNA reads TGCAGCGTTGACTTTAAGGTTTTGGGCACTGAAGCTTTCTTT.